Included here is one T cell receptor beta chain sequence, with context. Antigen unknown. Treatment defined: approximately nine-day PBMC culture with coronavirus spike peptide pools or control peptides (ViraFEST assay). V was cut by 1 base and J by 10 bases, with 13 bases left in between. The CDR3 consists of 13 residues. The V gene's germline CDR1 is SEHNR and CDR2 FQNEAQ (reference sequence). The data were obtained in a study of vaccination and CD4 T cells after COVID-19. Oncomine TCR Beta short-read sequencing was applied to DNA from cultured CD4+ T cells. TCRdb fed the PCR reads into MiXCR, producing one record per CDR3 protein. In the table there are about 7,000 distinct CDR3 sequences, about 25% of which are singletons. Findings and caveats of the study: Nearly all convalescent vaccine-specific clones, 304 of 307, recognized only SARS-CoV-2 spike.

The origin of this receptor is a human donor who had recovered from COVID-19. The rearrangement joins TRBV7-9 to TRBJ1-2; no clear D gene. Source: CD4+ T cells from blood, cultured in vitro, taken after SARS-CoV-2 vaccination. The CDR3 DNA is TGTGCCAGCAGCTTAGAAGGGCCGTTTGACTACACCTTC. It codes for CASSLEGPFDYTF.